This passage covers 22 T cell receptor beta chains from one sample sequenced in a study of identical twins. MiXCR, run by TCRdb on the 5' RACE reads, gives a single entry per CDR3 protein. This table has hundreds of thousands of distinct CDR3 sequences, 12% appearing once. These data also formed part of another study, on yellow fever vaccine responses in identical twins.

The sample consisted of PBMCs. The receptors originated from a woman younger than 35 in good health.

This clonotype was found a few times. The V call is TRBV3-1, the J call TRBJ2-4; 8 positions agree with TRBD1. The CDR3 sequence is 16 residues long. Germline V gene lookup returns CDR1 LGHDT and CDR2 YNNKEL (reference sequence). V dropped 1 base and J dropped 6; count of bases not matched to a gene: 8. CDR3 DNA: TGTGCCAGCAGCCAAGCGAGACAGGGGAGAGGAAACATTCAGTACTTC. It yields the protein CASSQARQGRGNIQYF.

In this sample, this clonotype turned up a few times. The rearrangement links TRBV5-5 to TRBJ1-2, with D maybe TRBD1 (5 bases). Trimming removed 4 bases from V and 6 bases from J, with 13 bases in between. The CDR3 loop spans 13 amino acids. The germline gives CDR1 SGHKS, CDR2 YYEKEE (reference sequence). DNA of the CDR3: TGTGCCAGCAGCCCCCCGGGGGGACATGGCTACACCTTC. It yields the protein CASSPPGGHGYTF.

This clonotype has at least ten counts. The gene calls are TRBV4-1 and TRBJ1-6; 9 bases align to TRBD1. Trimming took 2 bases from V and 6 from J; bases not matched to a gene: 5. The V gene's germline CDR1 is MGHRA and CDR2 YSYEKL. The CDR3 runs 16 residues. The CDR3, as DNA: TGCGCCAGCAGCCAACGGACAGGGGAGGGTAATTCACCCCTCCACTTT. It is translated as CASSQRTGEGNSPLHF.

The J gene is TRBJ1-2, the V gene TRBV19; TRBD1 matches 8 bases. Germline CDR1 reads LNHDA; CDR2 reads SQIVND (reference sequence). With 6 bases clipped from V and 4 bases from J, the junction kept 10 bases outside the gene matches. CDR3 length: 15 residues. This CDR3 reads CASRPPGQGRYGYTF. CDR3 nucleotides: TGTGCCAGTAGACCCCCCGGACAGGGACGCTATGGCTACACCTTC.

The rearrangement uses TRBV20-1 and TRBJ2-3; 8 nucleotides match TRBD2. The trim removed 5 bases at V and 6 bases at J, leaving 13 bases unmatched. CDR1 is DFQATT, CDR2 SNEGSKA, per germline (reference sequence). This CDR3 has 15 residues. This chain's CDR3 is CSAPAGTSRSDTQYF. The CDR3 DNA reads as TGCAGTGCTCCTGCCGGGACTAGTAGGTCGGATACGCAGTATTTT.

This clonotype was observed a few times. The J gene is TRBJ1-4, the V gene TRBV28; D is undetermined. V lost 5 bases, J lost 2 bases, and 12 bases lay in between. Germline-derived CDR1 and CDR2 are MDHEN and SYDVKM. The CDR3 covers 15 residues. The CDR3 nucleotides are TGTGCCAGCAGTCCCCCGGCAGGTACTAATGAAAAACTGTTTTTT. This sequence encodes CASSPPAGTNEKLFF. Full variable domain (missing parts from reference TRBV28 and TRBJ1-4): DVKVTQSSRYLVKRTGEKVFLECVQDMDHENMFWYRQDPGLGLRLIYFSYDVKMKEKGDIPEGYSVSREKKERFSLILESASTNQTSMYLCASSPPAGTNEKLFFGSGTQLSVL.

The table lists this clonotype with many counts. The CDR3 sequence: CASSPSTSGSNEQFF. The CDR3 DNA follows: TGCGCCAGCAGCCCCTCGACTAGCGGGAGTAATGAGCAGTTCTTC. The chain employs TRBV5-1 and TRBJ2-1, with 12 bases fitting TRBD2. There are 15 residues in the CDR3. V lost 4 bases, J lost 7 bases, and 6 bases stayed unmatched. CDR1 is SGHRS, CDR2 YFSETQ, per germline.

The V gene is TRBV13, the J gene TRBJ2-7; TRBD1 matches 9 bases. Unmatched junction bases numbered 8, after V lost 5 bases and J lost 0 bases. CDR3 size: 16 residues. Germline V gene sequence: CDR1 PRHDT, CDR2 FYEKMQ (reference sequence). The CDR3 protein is CASSPLRTGVSYEQYF. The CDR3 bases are TGTGCCAGCAGCCCCCTCCGGACAGGGGTCTCCTACGAGCAGTACTTC.

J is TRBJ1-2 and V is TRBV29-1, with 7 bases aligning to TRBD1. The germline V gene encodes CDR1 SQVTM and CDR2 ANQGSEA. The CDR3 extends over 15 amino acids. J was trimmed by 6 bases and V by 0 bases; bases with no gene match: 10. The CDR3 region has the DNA TGCAGCGTTGAAGATCCGGGCTCTACAGGGGATGGCTACACCTTC. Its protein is CSVEDPGSTGDGYTF.

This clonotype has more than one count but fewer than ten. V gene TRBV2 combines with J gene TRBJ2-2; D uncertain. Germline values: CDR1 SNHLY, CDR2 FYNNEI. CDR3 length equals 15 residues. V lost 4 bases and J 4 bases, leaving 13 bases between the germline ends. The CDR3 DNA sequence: TGTGCCAGCAGTGGAACTTCGGCCCTCACCGGGGAGCTGTTTTTT. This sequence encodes CASSGTSALTGELFF.

In DNA, the CDR3 is TGTGCCAGCAGGTCACCCGGTCAGTCCCAAGAGACCCAGTACTTC. Protein sequence: CASRSPGQSQETQYF. This chain uses TRBV11-2 with TRBJ2-5; the D is unclear. The germline gives CDR1 SGHAT, CDR2 FQNNGV. The CDR3 has 15 residues. V was cut by 6 bases and J by 1 base, with 15 bases left in between.

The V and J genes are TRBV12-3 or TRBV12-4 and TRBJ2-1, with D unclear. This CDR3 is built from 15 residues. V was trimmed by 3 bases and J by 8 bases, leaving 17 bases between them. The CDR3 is CASSFELVGGYEQFF. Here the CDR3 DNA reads TGTGCCAGCAGTTTTGAGCTGGTCGGCGGCTATGAGCAGTTCTTC.

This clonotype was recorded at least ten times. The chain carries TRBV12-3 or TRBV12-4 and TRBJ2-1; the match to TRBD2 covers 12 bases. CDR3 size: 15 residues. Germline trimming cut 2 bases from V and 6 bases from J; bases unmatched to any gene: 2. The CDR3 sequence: CASSLLAGGANEQFF. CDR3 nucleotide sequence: TGTGCCAGCAGTTTACTAGCGGGGGGGGCCAATGAGCAGTTCTTC.

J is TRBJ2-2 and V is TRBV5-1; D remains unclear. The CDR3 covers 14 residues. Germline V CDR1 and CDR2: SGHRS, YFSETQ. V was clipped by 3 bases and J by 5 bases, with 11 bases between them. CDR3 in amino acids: CASSSTARTGELFF. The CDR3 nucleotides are TGCGCCAGCAGCTCGACCGCGAGAACCGGGGAGCTGTTTTTT.

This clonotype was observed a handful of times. As DNA, the CDR3 is TGCAGCGTTGAAGTTCCAGGGGCTCAAGAGACCCAGTACTTC. It codes for CSVEVPGAQETQYF. This sequence joins TRBV29-1 and TRBJ2-5; possibly TRBD1 for D (6 bases). This CDR3 has 14 amino acids. The V end lost 1 base, the J end lost 2 bases, and 11 bases lay between the germline ends. The germline V gene has CDR1 SQVTM and CDR2 ANQGSEA.

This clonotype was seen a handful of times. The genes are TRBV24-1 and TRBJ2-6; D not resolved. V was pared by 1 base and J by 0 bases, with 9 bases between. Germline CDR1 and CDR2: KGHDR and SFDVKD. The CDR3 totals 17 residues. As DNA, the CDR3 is TGTGCCACCAGTGATTTATGGGCAGTCTCTGGGGCCAACGTCCTGACTTTC. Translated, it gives CATSDLWAVSGANVLTF.

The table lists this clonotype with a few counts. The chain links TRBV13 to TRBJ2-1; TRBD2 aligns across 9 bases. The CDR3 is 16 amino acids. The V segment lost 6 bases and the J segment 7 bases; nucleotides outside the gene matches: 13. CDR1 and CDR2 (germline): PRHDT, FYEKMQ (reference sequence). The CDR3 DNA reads TGTGCCAGCAGACCCTCGGCGGGAGGGCCGAGAAATGAGCAGTTCTTC. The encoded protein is CASRPSAGGPRNEQFF.

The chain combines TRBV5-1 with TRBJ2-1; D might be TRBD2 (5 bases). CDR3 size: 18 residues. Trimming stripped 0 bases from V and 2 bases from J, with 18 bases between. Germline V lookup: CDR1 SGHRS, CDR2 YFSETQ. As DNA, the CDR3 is TGCGCCAGCAGCTTGGCCCTGTTTGAGCGGAAACCCTACAATGAGCAGTTCTTC. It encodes CASSLALFERKPYNEQFF.

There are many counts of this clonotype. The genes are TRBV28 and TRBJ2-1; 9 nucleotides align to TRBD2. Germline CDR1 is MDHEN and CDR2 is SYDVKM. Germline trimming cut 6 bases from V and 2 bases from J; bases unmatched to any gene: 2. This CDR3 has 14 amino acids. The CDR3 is CASRPSGAYNEQFF. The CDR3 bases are TGTGCCAGCAGGCCTAGCGGGGCCTACAATGAGCAGTTCTTC.

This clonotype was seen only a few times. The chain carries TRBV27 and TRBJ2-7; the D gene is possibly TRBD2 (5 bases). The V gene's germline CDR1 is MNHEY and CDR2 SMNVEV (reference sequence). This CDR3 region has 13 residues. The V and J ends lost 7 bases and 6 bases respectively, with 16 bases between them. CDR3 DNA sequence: TGTGCCAGCACAAGAGGGCCGGGCCGCGAGCAGTACTTC. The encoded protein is CASTRGPGREQYF.

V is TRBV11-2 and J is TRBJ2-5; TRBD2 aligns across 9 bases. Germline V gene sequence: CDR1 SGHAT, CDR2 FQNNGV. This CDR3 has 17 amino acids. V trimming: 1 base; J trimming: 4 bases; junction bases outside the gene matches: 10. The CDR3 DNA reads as TGTGCCAGCAGCTTAGGAGGGCTAGCGGGGACCGGAGAGACCCAGTACTTC. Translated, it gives CASSLGGLAGTGETQYF.

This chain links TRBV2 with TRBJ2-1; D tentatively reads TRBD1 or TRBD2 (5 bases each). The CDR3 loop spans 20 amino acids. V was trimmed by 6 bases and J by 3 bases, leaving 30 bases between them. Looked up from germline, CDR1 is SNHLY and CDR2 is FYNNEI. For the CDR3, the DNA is TGTGCCAGCAGCAGCATCCGGGACGGAGGTCGACGTCTGAGCTACAATGAGCAGTTCTTC. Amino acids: CASSSIRDGGRRLSYNEQFF.